The T cell receptor (beta chain) described here comes from a study of Ad26.COV2.S vaccination and SARS-CoV-2 variants. At the level of the study: Dosing was one shot or two shots 56 days apart.

This clone was seen a single time. The treatment denotes: roughly 19 received Ad26.COV2.S at low or high dose, single or two shots; 5 received placebo; per-sample allocation not given. Collection of samples fell on day 63 after the first vaccine or placebo injection. At a Boston site, the person donating was an adult of 18-55 years. Profiled with immunoSEQ multiplex PCR; TCRdb holds only in-frame clones, not every one. The repertoire holds about 390,000 clones, about nine tenths seen once, with around 3.4% in the top ten. Germline assignment: CDR1 MGHRA and CDR2 YSYEKL. The CDR3 runs to 14 residues. V dropped 1 base and J dropped 5 bases, with 11 bases sitting between them.

The receptor's source is a person aged 18-60 years who received the Ad26.COV2.S COVID-19 vaccine or a placebo. V and J are TRBV4-1 and TRBJ2-5; D gene uncertain. The source material was peripheral blood, sampled in a trial of Ad26.COV2.S vaccine versus placebo. CDR3 nucleotides: TGCGCCAGCAGCCAAGTAGGCCCCAAGGAGACCCAGTACTTC. Protein sequence: CASSQVGPKETQYF.